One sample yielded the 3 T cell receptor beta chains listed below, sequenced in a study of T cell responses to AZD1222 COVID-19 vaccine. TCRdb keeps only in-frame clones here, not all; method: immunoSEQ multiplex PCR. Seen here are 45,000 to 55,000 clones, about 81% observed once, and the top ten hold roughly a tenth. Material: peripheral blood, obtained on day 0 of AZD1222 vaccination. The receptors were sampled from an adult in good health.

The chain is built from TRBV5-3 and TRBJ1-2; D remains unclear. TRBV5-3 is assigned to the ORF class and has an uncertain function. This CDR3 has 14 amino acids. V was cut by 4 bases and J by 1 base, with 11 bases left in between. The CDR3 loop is CARSPRADNYGYTF. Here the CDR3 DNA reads TGTGCCAGAAGCCCTCGAGCCGATAACTATGGCTACACCTTC.

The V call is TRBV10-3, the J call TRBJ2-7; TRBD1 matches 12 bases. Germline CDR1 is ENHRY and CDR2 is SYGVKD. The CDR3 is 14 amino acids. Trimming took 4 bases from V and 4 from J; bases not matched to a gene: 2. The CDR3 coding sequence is TGTGCCATCAGTGGGGACAGGGGGCGTTACGAGCAGTACTTC. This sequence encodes CAISGDRGRYEQYF.

DNA of the CDR3: TGTGCCAGTAGTACATCTAGCGGGGGCCACGAGCAGTACTTC. Translation: CASSTSSGGHEQYF. The chain links TRBV19 to TRBJ2-7; 10 nucleotides agree with TRBD2. The J segment lost 5 bases and the V segment lost 4 bases, leaving 5 bases of the junction unmatched. Germline V gene lookup returns CDR1 LNHDA and CDR2 SQIVND (reference sequence). CDR3 length: 14 residues.